These T cell receptor beta chains were read from a single sample in a study of Ad26.COV2.S vaccination and SARS-CoV-2 variants. Libraries were prepared by immunoSEQ multiplex PCR; TCRdb keeps only in-frame clonotypes and omits some of them. Of about 350,000 clones in the sample, about 91% were seen once. The sequencing here drew on peripheral blood, taken after recovery from COVID-19. The receptors were gathered from a human donor who had recovered from COVID-19. Each CDR3 is given with its conserved first and last residue. The D gene is left open where the match is weak. Rows may omit the clone size; those that give it use once, few, many or a size class.

clone_size: .
j_call: TRBJ1-2
d_call: .
v_call: TRBV1
cdr3_nt: TGCACCAGGACGTCTACAGGGTTACCTAACTATGGCTACACCTTC
cdr3_aa: CTRTSTGLPNYGYTF

clone_size: .
j_call: TRBJ2-5
d_call: .
v_call: TRBV12-3/TRBV12-4
cdr3_nt: TGTGCCAGCAGTTTGACACGGTGGGAGACCCAGTACTTC
cdr3_aa: CASSLTRWETQYF

clone_size: .
j_call: TRBJ1-4
d_call: .
v_call: TRBV21-1
cdr3_nt: TGTGCCAGCAGCGCCAGACCTGTAACTAATGAAAAACTGTTTTTT
cdr3_aa: CASSARPVTNEKLFF

clone_size: .
j_call: TRBJ1-1
d_call: .
v_call: TRBV29-1
cdr3_nt: TGCAGCGTTCCCAACAGCCCCGGAGCCCATGAAGCTTTCTTT
cdr3_aa: CSVPNSPGAHEAFF

clone_size: .
j_call: TRBJ2-3
d_call: TRBD2
v_call: TRBV10-3
cdr3_nt: TGTGCCATCAGTGGACGGGAGGAGTTTAACACAGATACGCAGTATTTT
cdr3_aa: CAISGREEFNTDTQYF

clone_size: .
j_call: TRBJ1-5
d_call: TRBD1
v_call: TRBV7-2
cdr3_nt: TGTGCCAGCAGCTTAAGGACAGGGGGCGAGGGTCAGCCCCAGCATTTT
cdr3_aa: CASSLRTGGEGQPQHF

clone_size: .
j_call: TRBJ2-6
d_call: .
v_call: TRBV19
cdr3_nt: TGTGCCAGTAGTAGAGACGGCTCTGGGGCCAACGTCCTGACTTTC
cdr3_aa: CASSRDGSGANVLTF

clone_size: .
j_call: TRBJ2-5
d_call: .
v_call: TRBV3-1/TRBV3-2
cdr3_nt: TGTGCCAGCAGCCAAGACGGGACCCAAGAGACCCAGTACTTC
cdr3_aa: CASSQDGTQETQYF

clone_size: once
j_call: TRBJ1-2
d_call: .
v_call: TRBV7-2
cdr3_nt: TGTGCCAGCAGCCGCCTCATGGGCGGAGCTAACTATGGCTACACCTTC
cdr3_aa: CASSRLMGGANYGYTF

clone_size: .
j_call: TRBJ2-2
d_call: TRBD2
v_call: TRBV7-2
cdr3_nt: TGTGCCAGCGCTGGGGCTAGCGGGGGGCACGGCACCGGGGAGCTGTTTTTT
cdr3_aa: CASAGASGGHGTGELFF

clone_size: .
j_call: TRBJ1-2
d_call: .
v_call: TRBV7-9
cdr3_nt: TGTGCCAGCACCTCACCCAAGGTGGAGGCTAACTATGGCTACACCTTC
cdr3_aa: CASTSPKVEANYGYTF

clone_size: .
j_call: TRBJ1-1
d_call: .
v_call: TRBV12-5
cdr3_nt: TGTGCTAGTGGGGCATCGAACACTGAAGCTTTCTTT
cdr3_aa: CASGASNTEAFF

clone_size: .
j_call: TRBJ2-4
d_call: .
v_call: TRBV20-1
cdr3_nt: TGCAGTGCTAGGTATGAGGACATTCAGTACTTC
cdr3_aa: CSARYEDIQYF

clone_size: .
j_call: TRBJ2-1
d_call: TRBD1
v_call: TRBV7-9
cdr3_nt: TGTGCCAGCAGCGTAACAATAACAGGGGGTGGAGTGAGGAATGAGCAGTTCTTC
cdr3_aa: CASSVTITGGGVRNEQFF

clone_size: .
j_call: TRBJ2-7
d_call: TRBD1
v_call: TRBV6-6
cdr3_nt: TGTGCCAGCAGTTCCGGGGACAGGGTCTACGAGCAGTACTTC
cdr3_aa: CASSSGDRVYEQYF

clone_size: .
j_call: TRBJ2-1
d_call: .
v_call: TRBV19
cdr3_nt: TGTGCCAGTAGTACAGGACAGAACAATGAGCAGTTCTTC
cdr3_aa: CASSTGQNNEQFF

clone_size: .
j_call: TRBJ2-5
d_call: TRBD2
v_call: TRBV19
cdr3_nt: TGTGCCAGTAGGCGGGGGGGCGAAGAGACCCAGTACTTC
cdr3_aa: CASRRGGEETQYF

clone_size: .
j_call: TRBJ1-5
d_call: TRBD1
v_call: TRBV2
cdr3_nt: TGTGCCAGCAGGGGGGGACAGATTATTCAGCCCCAGCATTTT
cdr3_aa: CASRGGQIIQPQHF

clone_size: .
j_call: TRBJ2-5
d_call: TRBD2
v_call: TRBV7-2
cdr3_nt: TGTGCCAGCACCCTTAGCGGGGGGCACCAAGAGACCCAGTACTTC
cdr3_aa: CASTLSGGHQETQYF

clone_size: .
j_call: TRBJ1-5
d_call: .
v_call: TRBV27
cdr3_nt: TGTGCCAGCAGTTTTAATAGCAATCAGCCCCAGCATTTT
cdr3_aa: CASSFNSNQPQHF

clone_size: .
j_call: TRBJ1-1
d_call: TRBD1
v_call: TRBV12-3/TRBV12-4
cdr3_nt: TGTGCCAGCAGTTTAAAGGCGACAGGGCGGGCTTTCTTT
cdr3_aa: CASSLKATGRAFF

clone_size: .
j_call: TRBJ1-2
d_call: .
v_call: TRBV12-3/TRBV12-4
cdr3_nt: TGTGCCAGCAGTCCCGGGGGGGGGTGGGCCTTC
cdr3_aa: CASSPGGGWAF

clone_size: .
j_call: TRBJ2-5
d_call: .
v_call: TRBV7-9
cdr3_nt: TGTGCCAGCAGAAACAGCAAAGAGACCCAGTACTTC
cdr3_aa: CASRNSKETQYF